This TCR beta chain was obtained from a study of CD8+CD57+ T cells in acquired aplastic anemia (dated by TCRdb to the late 2010s). Turning to the overall study: A mean of approximately 3 ug of DNA, ranging from roughly 0.19 to 27.4 ug, was extracted from sorted CD4+ and CD8+ cells. CD8+CD57+ expansion was defined as a frequency above the mean frequency observed in healthy subjects. The full study reports these points: Patients and healthy controls showed no significant difference in CD8+ Simpson's diversity (P=0.060). Around 31 CD8+ CDR3 sequences were shared between patients and controls but appeared highly expressed in patients and within their immunodominant clones.

Genomic DNA served as template for TCR beta VDJ combination and CDR3 sequence profiling. TCR repertoire sequencing was run on an Illumina HiSeq 2000. From the authors' description of their analysis: TRBV/TRBJ rearrangement plots, CDR3 size and DJ length profiles, and Simpson's diversity index were used to evaluate the repertoires. Whichever DNA sequence was most abundant in the deep sequencing data was defined as the immunodominant clone. CDR3 amino acid sequences were checked for sharing between subjects and were compared against published repertoires and the VDJdb database. The raw public reads went through TCRdb reprocessing: fastp at Q25, MiXCR clone calling, in-frame beta chains kept. Identical CDR3 proteins give one entry, which carries the most common genes and DNA. These V and J calls rely on TCRdb rather than the paper's analysis. Within this sample are 180,000 or so distinct CDR3 sequences, with around 48% of them counted one time only. Around 1.1% of the sample is in the top ten clones.

V lost 8 bases and J lost 4 bases; the stretch between them is 13 bases long. CDR1 KGHDR and CDR2 SFDVKD were looked up in the germline V gene. CDR3 length: 13 amino acids, cysteine to phenylalanine. The only DNA kept is the CDR3, 39 bases in frame from the first base. Flow cytometry had shown CD8+CD57+ cell expansion in the patients selected for sequencing. Every patient had a diagnosis of severe acquired aplastic anemia based on International Study of Aplastic Anemia and Agranulocytosis and Camitta criteria. No therapy had been received by the patients at the time of blood sampling. In the study, sorted CD4+ and CD8+ blood T cells from patients with severe aplastic anemia and from healthy subjects underwent deep sequencing of TCR repertoires. In the USA, patient enrollment took place under clinicaltrials.gov protocols 00001620, 01623167, 00001397, 00071045, 00081523 and 00961064. Ficoll-Paque density gradient centrifugation was used to isolate peripheral blood mononuclear cells. Before DNA was extracted, CD4+ and CD8+ T cells were sorted using either FACS or magnetic beads.

To note about this clonotype: Its binding antigen is unknown. Per-nucleotide qualities are absent, and no much larger clonotype sits a single base away.

Sequenced input: sorted CD4+, CD8+, or CD8+CD57+ T cells (not recorded which) from PBMCs. The chain is made from TRBV24-1 and TRBJ2-5, with TRBD1 perhaps the D gene, on 5 matching bases. The TCR was taken from a human donor with aplastic anemia. The bases are TGTGCCACCACCTATGGTGGGGCAGAGACCCAGTACTTC. The encoded protein is CATTYGGAETQYF.